Listed below are T cell receptor beta chains from one sample, sequenced in a study of T cell changes during pregnancy in multiple sclerosis. Measured with immunoSEQ multiplex PCR; TCRdb has only the in-frame clones, and not every one. This sample has 45,000 to 60,000 clones, with about 90% found just once. The sample consisted of CD4+ T cells from peripheral blood mononuclear cells, taken in the second trimester of pregnancy. The receptors stem from a female donor with multiple sclerosis, enrolled in a pregnancy study. CDR3s include the opening cysteine and the closing phenylalanine or tryptophan. A D gene is named only where the DNA matches it firmly. For some rows the clone size is stated as once, few or many, or as a class when expanded; others skip it.

clone size	J gene	CDR3 length	D gene	V gene	CDR3 DNA	CDR3 protein
NA	TRBJ2-3	14	TRBD1	TRBV30	TGTGCTAGAGGGCAGGGGGCTGCCACAGATACGCAGTATTTT	CARGQGAATDTQYF
NA	TRBJ2-2	17	NA	TRBV19	TGTGCCAGTAGTATTGGGGGCGTTCTACTCCCCCGCGGGGAGCTGTTTTTT	CASSIGGVLLPRGELFF
NA	TRBJ2-3	14	NA	TRBV10-3	TGTGCCATCAGTGACCCCAGGGTGAAAGATACGCAGTATTTT	CAISDPRVKDTQYF
NA	TRBJ1-4	14	NA	TRBV7-2	TGTGCCAGCAGCTTCACTGCAACTAATGAAAAACTGTTTTTT	CASSFTATNEKLFF
NA	TRBJ2-1	15	TRBD2	TRBV9	TGTGCCAGCAGCCGTCTAGCGGGGGGGCTCGATGAGCAGTTCTTC	CASSRLAGGLDEQFF
NA	TRBJ2-7	14	TRBD1	TRBV6-1	TGTGCCAGCAGCCTCGGGACAGATAACTACGAGCAGTACTTC	CASSLGTDNYEQYF
NA	TRBJ1-1	13	TRBD1	TRBV5-1	TGCGCCAGCAGCTCACAGGGGGGGACTGAAGCTTTCTTT	CASSSQGGTEAFF
few	TRBJ1-5	14	TRBD1	TRBV2	TGTGCCAGCAGTCTAGGACAGGACCATCAGCCCCAGCATTTT	CASSLGQDHQPQHF
NA	TRBJ2-3	16	TRBD2	TRBV18	TGTGCCAGCTCTGACGGACTAGCGGGGGACACAGATACGCAGTATTTT	CASSDGLAGDTDTQYF
NA	TRBJ2-5	14	NA	TRBV5-1	TGCGCCAGCAGCTTAGGCAGGGTCCAAGAGACCCAGTACTTC	CASSLGRVQETQYF
NA	TRBJ2-2	17	TRBD2	TRBV5-1	TGCGCCAGCAACCTCCGTAGCGGGAGCGGAGACACCGGGGAGCTGTTTTTT	CASNLRSGSGDTGELFF
NA	TRBJ2-5	15	TRBD2	TRBV5-1	TGCGCCAGCAGCTTTGGACTAGCGGGGGAAGAGACCCAGTACTTC	CASSFGLAGEETQYF
NA	TRBJ1-2	12	NA	TRBV28	TGTGCCAGCAGCTCCAGCGGGAGGGGCTACACCTTC	CASSSSGRGYTF
NA	TRBJ2-5	15	TRBD1	TRBV30	TGTGCCTGGAGTGTGAGACAGGGGGCGTTCGAGACCCAGTACTTC	CAWSVRQGAFETQYF
NA	TRBJ2-3	15	NA	TRBV5-8	TGTGCCAGCACCGCCTCCCAGGCGTTCACAGATACGCAGTATTTT	CASTASQAFTDTQYF
NA	TRBJ2-3	15	TRBD2	TRBV7-8	TGTGCCAGCAGCAAAAAGCGGGAGCTGGCAGATACGCAGTATTTT	CASSKKRELADTQYF
once	TRBJ1-3	17	TRBD1	TRBV5-5	TGTGCCAGCAGCTTTGTTGCAGGGGGTTCCTCTGGAAACACCATATATTTT	CASSFVAGGSSGNTIYF
NA	TRBJ2-5	13	NA	TRBV27	TGTGCCAGCAGTAGCTTCAGGGAAGAGACCCAGTACTTC	CASSSFREETQYF
NA	TRBJ1-1	12	NA	TRBV5-1	TGCGCCAGCAGCGGGGAGGGGGCTGAAGCTTTCTTT	CASSGEGAEAFF
NA	TRBJ2-3	13	TRBD2	TRBV15	TGTGCCACCGCACTAGCGGGGGTAGATACGCAGTATTTT	CATALAGVDTQYF
few	TRBJ1-1	14	NA	TRBV30	TGTGCCTGGAGTCTAACAGGTGGGAACACTGAAGCTTTCTTT	CAWSLTGGNTEAFF
NA	TRBJ2-7	13	TRBD1	TRBV7-2	TGTGCCAGCAGCATGGGACAGGCCTACGAGCAGTACTTC	CASSMGQAYEQYF
NA	TRBJ1-4	16	TRBD1	TRBV5-1	TGCGCCAGCAGCATTGCCGGGACAGCAACTAATGAAAAACTGTTTTTT	CASSIAGTATNEKLFF
NA	TRBJ1-2	14	NA	TRBV5-1	TGCGCCAGCAGCTTGACAGGAATCAACTATGGCTACACCTTC	CASSLTGINYGYTF
NA	TRBJ2-7	16	NA	TRBV10-1	TGCGCCAGCAGTGAGTCGATCAGGGGCCCCCGCGGCGAGCAGTACTTC	CASSESIRGPRGEQYF
NA	TRBJ1-3	15	TRBD1	TRBV2	TGTGCCAGCAGTGACCCGACAGGGATAGTAGACACCATATATTTT	CASSDPTGIVDTIYF
NA	TRBJ2-1	15	NA	TRBV7-2	TGTGCCAGCTCAGGGCAACTTTTCTCCTACAATGAGCAGTTCTTC	CASSGQLFSYNEQFF
NA	TRBJ2-7	14	NA	TRBV5-1	TGCGCCAGCAGGCCGGGACATTCCGTCTACGAGCAGTACTTC	CASRPGHSVYEQYF
NA	TRBJ2-7	14	TRBD1	TRBV6-1	TGTGCCAGCAGTGCACGGGACAGAACGGCCGAGCAGTACTTC	CASSARDRTAEQYF
NA	TRBJ2-7	16	NA	TRBV5-1	TGCGCCAGCAGCTCGGGGGCGGGGGTGCACCTGGACTGGCAGTACTTC	CASSSGAGVHLDWQYF
NA	TRBJ1-2	13	NA	TRBV30	TGTGCCTGGAGTGTACAAGGGGACTATGGCTACACCTTC	CAWSVQGDYGYTF
NA	TRBJ1-2	16	NA	TRBV28	TGTGCCAGCAGAAAGCACGGGGATTCTTTTAACTATGGCTACACCTTC	CASRKHGDSFNYGYTF
NA	TRBJ1-1	13	NA	TRBV11-2	TGTGCCAGCAGCTTAGACTCCGGGACAGAAGCTTTCTTT	CASSLDSGTEAFF
NA	TRBJ2-1	14	TRBD1	TRBV7-9	TGTGCCAGCAGCTCCGGACAGGTCTACAATGAGCAGTTCTTC	CASSSGQVYNEQFF
NA	TRBJ2-7	15	TRBD1	TRBV7-2	TGTGCCAGCAGCTTATCTGTGACAGGGGTTGGCGAGCAGTACTTC	CASSLSVTGVGEQYF
NA	TRBJ2-3	14	TRBD2	TRBV10-2	TGCGCCAGCAGTGACTCGGGGGGGGTCGTAGCGCAGTATTTT	CASSDSGGVVAQYF
once	TRBJ2-1	15	TRBD2	TRBV25-1	TGTGCCAGCAGCGCTCTAGCGGGAGTGGTAAATGAGCAGTTCTTC	CASSALAGVVNEQFF
NA	TRBJ1-2	13	NA	TRBV30	TGTGCCTGGAGTGTAACTCGGCGGGGGCGAAACGCCTTC	CAWSVTRRGRNAF
NA	TRBJ1-2	13	NA	TRBV28	TGTGCCAGCAGTTTACCGGGGAACTATGGCTACACCTTC	CASSLPGNYGYTF
once	TRBJ1-5	14	TRBD1	TRBV5-1	TGCGCCAGCAGCTTGGAGGGGGCCAATCAGCCCCAGCATTTT	CASSLEGANQPQHF
NA	TRBJ1-5	15	NA	TRBV7-9	TGTGCCAACAGCTATTCCGGGACATCAAATCAGCCCCAGCATTTT	CANSYSGTSNQPQHF
NA	TRBJ1-5	15	TRBD1	TRBV4-2	TGTGCCAGCAGCCAAGATCAGGGGGCCCATCAGCCCCAGCATTTT	CASSQDQGAHQPQHF
once	TRBJ2-7	17	TRBD2	TRBV2	TGTGCCAGCAGTGAAAGGAGACTAGCGGGCAGCTCCTACGAGCAGTACTTC	CASSERRLAGSSYEQYF
once	TRBJ1-3	16	NA	TRBV2	TGTGCCAGCAGATGGGGGGTTGTTCGCTCTGGAAACACCATATATTTT	CASRWGVVRSGNTIYF